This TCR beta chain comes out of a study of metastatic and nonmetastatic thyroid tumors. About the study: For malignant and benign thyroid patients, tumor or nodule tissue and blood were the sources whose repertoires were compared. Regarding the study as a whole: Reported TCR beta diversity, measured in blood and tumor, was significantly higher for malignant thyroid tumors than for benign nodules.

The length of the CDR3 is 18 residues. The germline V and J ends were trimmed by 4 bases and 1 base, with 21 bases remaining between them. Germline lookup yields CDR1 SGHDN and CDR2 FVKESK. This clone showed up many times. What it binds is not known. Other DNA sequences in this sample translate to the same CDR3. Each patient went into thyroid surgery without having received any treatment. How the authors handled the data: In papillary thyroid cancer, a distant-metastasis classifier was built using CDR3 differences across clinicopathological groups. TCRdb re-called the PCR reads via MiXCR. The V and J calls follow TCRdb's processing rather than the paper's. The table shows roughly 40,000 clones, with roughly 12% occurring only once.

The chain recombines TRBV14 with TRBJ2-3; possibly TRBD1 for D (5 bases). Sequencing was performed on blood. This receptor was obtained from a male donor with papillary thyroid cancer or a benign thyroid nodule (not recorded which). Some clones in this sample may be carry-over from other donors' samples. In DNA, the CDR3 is TGTGCCAGCAGCCTGGGCAGGGTGGCGGCCCTACGCACAGATACGCAGTATTTT. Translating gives CASSLGRVAALRTDTQYF.